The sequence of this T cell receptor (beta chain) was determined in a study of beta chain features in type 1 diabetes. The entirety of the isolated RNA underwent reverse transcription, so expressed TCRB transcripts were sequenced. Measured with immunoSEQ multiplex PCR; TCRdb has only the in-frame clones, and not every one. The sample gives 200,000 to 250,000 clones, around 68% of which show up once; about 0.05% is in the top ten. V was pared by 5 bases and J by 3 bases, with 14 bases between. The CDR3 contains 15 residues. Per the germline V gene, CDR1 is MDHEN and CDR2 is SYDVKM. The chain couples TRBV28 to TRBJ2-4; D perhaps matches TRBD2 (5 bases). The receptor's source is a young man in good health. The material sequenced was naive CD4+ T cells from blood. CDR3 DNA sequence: TGTGCCAGCAGTCCTTCCCCTGGAGGCAAAAACATTCAGTACTTC. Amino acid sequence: CASSPSPGGKNIQYF.